The T cell receptor (gamma chain) described here comes from a study of intestinal T cells in coeliac disease. V lost 10 bases and J lost 5; bases outside the gene matches: 5. CDR1 and CDR2 (germline): VTNTFY, YDVSTARD (reference sequence). The CDR3 loop spans 10 amino acids. TRG repertoires were amplified with LymphoTrack primers from 200 ng of biopsy DNA. TCRdb re-called the multiplex PCR reads through CATT. The repertoire holds around 400 gamma-chain clones, with roughly 53% as singletons. Genomic DNA came from ten 5-µm formalin-fixed paraffin-embedded scrolls per case. Material for sequencing was a duodenal biopsy. The TCR sequence derives from a human donor with celiac disease. The chain joins TRGV3 to TRGJ1 or TRGJ2. CDR3 sequence (DNA): TGTGCCACTGTGAATTATAAGAAACTCTTT. Protein product: CATVNYKKLF.